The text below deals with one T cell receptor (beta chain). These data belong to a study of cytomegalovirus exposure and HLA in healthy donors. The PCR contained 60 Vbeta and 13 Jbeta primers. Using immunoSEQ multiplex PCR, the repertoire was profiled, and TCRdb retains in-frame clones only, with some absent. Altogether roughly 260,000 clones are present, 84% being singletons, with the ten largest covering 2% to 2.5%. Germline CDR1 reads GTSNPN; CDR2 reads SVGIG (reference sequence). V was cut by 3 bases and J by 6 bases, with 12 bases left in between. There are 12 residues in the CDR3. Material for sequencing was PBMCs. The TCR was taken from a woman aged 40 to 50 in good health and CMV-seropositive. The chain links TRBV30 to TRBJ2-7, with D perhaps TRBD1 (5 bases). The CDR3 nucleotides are TGTGCCTGGAGCCCACCCAGGGCCGAGCAGTACTTC. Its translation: CAWSPPRAEQYF.